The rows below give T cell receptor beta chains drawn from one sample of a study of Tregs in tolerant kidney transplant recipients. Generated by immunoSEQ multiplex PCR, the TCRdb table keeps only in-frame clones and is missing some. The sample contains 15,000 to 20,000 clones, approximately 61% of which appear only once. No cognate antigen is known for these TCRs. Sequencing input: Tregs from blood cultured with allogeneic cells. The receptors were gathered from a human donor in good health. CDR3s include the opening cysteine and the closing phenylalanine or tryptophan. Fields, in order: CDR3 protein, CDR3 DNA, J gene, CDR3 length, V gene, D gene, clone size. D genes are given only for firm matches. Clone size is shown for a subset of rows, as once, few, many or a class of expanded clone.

CDR3 protein: CASSFQGTRGTEAFF
CDR3 DNA: TGTGCCAGCAGCTTTCAAGGGACCCGAGGGACTGAAGCTTTCTTT
J gene: TRBJ1-1
CDR3 length: 15
V gene: TRBV7-2
D gene: NA
clone size: NA

CDR3 protein: CASSRRQRNSPLHF
CDR3 DNA: TGTGCCAGCAGCCGAAGACAGAGGAATTCACCCCTCCACTTT
J gene: TRBJ1-6
CDR3 length: 14
V gene: TRBV7-3
D gene: NA
clone size: NA

CDR3 protein: CASTPMGIGEAFF
CDR3 DNA: TGTGCCAGCACCCCAATGGGGATCGGGGAAGCTTTCTTT
J gene: TRBJ1-1
CDR3 length: 13
V gene: TRBV7-9
D gene: NA
clone size: NA

CDR3 protein: CSVGEGARRSTEAFF
CDR3 DNA: TGCAGCGTCGGCGAGGGGGCGCGAAGATCAACTGAAGCTTTCTTT
J gene: TRBJ1-1
CDR3 length: 15
V gene: TRBV29-1
D gene: TRBD1
clone size: NA

CDR3 protein: CASSPGTGKVETQYF
CDR3 DNA: TGTGCCAGCAGCCCGGGGACAGGGAAGGTAGAGACCCAGTACTTC
J gene: TRBJ2-5
CDR3 length: 15
V gene: TRBV7-3
D gene: TRBD1
clone size: NA

CDR3 protein: CASSLEARGEQYF
CDR3 DNA: TGTGCCAGCAGCTTAGAGGCCCGGGGGGAGCAGTACTTC
J gene: TRBJ2-7
CDR3 length: 13
V gene: TRBV11-3
D gene: NA
clone size: NA

CDR3 protein: CASSLTRNTGELFF
CDR3 DNA: TGTGCCAGCAGCTTAACTCGCAACACCGGGGAGCTGTTTTTT
J gene: TRBJ2-2
CDR3 length: 14
V gene: TRBV7-3
D gene: NA
clone size: NA

CDR3 protein: CASSQGRNNQPQHF
CDR3 DNA: TGCGCCAGCAGCCAAGGGAGAAACAATCAGCCCCAGCATTTT
J gene: TRBJ1-5
CDR3 length: 14
V gene: TRBV4-3
D gene: NA
clone size: NA

CDR3 protein: CASSQGYGGAFEQYF
CDR3 DNA: TGCGCCAGCAGCCAAGGCTATGGGGGGGCCTTCGAGCAGTACTTC
J gene: TRBJ2-7
CDR3 length: 15
V gene: TRBV4-3
D gene: NA
clone size: few

CDR3 protein: CASSLGLRGYEQFF
CDR3 DNA: TGTGCCAGCAGCTTAGGGCTACGGGGTTATGAGCAGTTCTTC
J gene: TRBJ2-1
CDR3 length: 14
V gene: TRBV11-3
D gene: NA
clone size: NA

CDR3 protein: CASSVRGLNYGYTF
CDR3 DNA: TGTGCCAGCAGCGTACGGGGTCTTAACTATGGCTACACCTTC
J gene: TRBJ1-2
CDR3 length: 14
V gene: TRBV6-5
D gene: NA
clone size: NA

CDR3 protein: CASSLVVQGANTGELFF
CDR3 DNA: TGTGCCAGCAGCTTAGTAGTACAGGGGGCGAACACCGGGGAGCTGTTTTTT
J gene: TRBJ2-2
CDR3 length: 17
V gene: TRBV7-8
D gene: TRBD1
clone size: NA

CDR3 protein: CASSLRVGGGGADTQYF
CDR3 DNA: TGTGCCAGCAGCTTAAGGGTCGGGGGAGGAGGAGCGGATACGCAGTATTTT
J gene: TRBJ2-3
CDR3 length: 17
V gene: TRBV7-2
D gene: NA
clone size: medium-sized

CDR3 protein: CASKYRGMDEQYF
CDR3 DNA: TGTGCCAGCAAGTACAGGGGAATGGACGAGCAGTACTTC
J gene: TRBJ2-7
CDR3 length: 13
V gene: TRBV2
D gene: TRBD1
clone size: few

CDR3 protein: CASTRAQGSLYGYTF
CDR3 DNA: TGTGCCAGCACTCGAGCCCAGGGTTCTCTCTATGGCTACACCTTC
J gene: TRBJ1-2
CDR3 length: 15
V gene: TRBV6-5
D gene: NA
clone size: NA

CDR3 protein: CASSRDHTGEAFF
CDR3 DNA: TGTGCCAGCAGCCGGGACCACACAGGGGAAGCTTTCTTT
J gene: TRBJ1-1
CDR3 length: 13
V gene: TRBV7-9
D gene: NA
clone size: NA

CDR3 protein: CASSVDGNTEAFF
CDR3 DNA: TGTGCCAGCAGTGTTGACGGGAACACTGAAGCTTTCTTT
J gene: TRBJ1-1
CDR3 length: 13
V gene: TRBV2
D gene: NA
clone size: once

CDR3 protein: CAWRTGRSLF
CDR3 DNA: TGTGCCTGGCGGACAGGCAGGTCTCTCTTC
J gene: TRBJ1-2
CDR3 length: 10
V gene: TRBV30
D gene: TRBD1
clone size: few